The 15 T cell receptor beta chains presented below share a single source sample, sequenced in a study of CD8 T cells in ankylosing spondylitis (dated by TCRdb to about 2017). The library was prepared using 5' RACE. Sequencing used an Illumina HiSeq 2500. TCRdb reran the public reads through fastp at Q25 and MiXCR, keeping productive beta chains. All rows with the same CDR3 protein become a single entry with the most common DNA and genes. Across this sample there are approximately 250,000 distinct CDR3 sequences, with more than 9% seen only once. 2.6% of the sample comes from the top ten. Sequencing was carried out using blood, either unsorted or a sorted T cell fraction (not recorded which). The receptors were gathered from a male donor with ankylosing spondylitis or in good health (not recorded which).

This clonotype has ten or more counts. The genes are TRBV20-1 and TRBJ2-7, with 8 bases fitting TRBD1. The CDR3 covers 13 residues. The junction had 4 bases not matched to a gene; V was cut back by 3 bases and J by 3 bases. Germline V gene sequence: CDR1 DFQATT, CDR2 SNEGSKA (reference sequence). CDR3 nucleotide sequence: TGCAGTGCTAGCAGGACAGGGAGCTACGAGCAGTACTTC. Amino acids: CSASRTGSYEQYF.

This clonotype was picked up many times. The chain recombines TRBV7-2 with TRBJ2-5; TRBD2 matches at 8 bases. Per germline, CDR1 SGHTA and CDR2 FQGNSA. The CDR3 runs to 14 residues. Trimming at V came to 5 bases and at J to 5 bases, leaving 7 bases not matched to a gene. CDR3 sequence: CASSQAGGRETQYF. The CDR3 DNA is TGTGCCAGCAGCCAGGCGGGGGGCCGGGAGACCCAGTACTTC.

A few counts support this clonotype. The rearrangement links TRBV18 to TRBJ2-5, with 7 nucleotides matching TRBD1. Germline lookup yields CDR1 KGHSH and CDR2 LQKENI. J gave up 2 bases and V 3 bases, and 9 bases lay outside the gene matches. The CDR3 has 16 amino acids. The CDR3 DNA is TGTGCCAGCTCACCTATGTCCGGGACAGTTCAAGAGACCCAGTACTTC. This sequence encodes CASSPMSGTVQETQYF.

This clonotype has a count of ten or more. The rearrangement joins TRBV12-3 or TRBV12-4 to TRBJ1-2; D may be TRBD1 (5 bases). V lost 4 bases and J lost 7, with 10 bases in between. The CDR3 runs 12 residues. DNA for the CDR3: TGTGCCAGCAGTTCAGGGACTTCTGGCTACACCTTC. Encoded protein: CASSSGTSGYTF.

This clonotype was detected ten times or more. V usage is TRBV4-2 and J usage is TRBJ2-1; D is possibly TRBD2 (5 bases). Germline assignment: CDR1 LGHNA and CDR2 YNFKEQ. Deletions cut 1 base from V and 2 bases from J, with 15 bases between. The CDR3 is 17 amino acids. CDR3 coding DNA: TGTGCCAGCAGCCAAGCTCCTCTAGCTCGGGCCTACAATGAGCAGTTCTTC. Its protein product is CASSQAPLARAYNEQFF.

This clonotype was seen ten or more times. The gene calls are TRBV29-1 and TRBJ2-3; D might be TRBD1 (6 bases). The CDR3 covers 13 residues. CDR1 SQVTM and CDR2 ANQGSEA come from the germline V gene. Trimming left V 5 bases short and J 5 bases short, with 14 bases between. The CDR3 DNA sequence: TGCAGCGTTCTACAGGGAATCCTAGATACGCAGTATTTT. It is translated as CSVLQGILDTQYF.

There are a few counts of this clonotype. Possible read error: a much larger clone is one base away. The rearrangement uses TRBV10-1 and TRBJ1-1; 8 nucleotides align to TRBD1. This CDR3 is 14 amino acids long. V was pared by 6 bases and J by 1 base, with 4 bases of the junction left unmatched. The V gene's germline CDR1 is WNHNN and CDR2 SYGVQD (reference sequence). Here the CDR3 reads CASSTGTGNTEAFF. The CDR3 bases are TGCGCCAGCAGCACCGGGACAGGGAACACTGAAGCTTTCTTT.

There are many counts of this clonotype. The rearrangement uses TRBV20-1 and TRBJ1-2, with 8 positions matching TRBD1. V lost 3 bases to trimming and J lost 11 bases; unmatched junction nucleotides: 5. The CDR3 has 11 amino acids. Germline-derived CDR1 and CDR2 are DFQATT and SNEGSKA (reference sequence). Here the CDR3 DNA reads TGCAGTGCTAGGTTACAGGGGGGGTACACCTTC. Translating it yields CSARLQGGYTF.

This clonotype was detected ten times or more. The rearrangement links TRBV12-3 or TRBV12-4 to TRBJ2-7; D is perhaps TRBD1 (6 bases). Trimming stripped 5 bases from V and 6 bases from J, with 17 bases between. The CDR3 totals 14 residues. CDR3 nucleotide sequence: TGTGCCAGCAGTCCCTCGACAGGCTATGGCGAGCAGTACTTC. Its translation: CASSPSTGYGEQYF.

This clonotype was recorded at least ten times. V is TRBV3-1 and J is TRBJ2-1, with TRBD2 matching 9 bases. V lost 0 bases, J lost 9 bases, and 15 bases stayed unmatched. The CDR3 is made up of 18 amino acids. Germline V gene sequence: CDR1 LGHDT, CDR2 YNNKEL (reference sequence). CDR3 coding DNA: TGTGCCAGCAGCCAAGAGAGTAGTAGCGGGGGACCCCTTCGTGAGCAGTTCTTC. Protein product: CASSQESSSGGPLREQFF.

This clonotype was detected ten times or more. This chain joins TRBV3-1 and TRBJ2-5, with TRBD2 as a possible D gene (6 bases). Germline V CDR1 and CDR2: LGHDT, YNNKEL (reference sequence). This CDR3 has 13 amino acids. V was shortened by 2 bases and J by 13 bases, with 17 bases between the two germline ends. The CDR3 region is CASSQSPLTSTYF. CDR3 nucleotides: TGTGCCAGCAGCCAAAGTCCGCTGACTAGTACGTACTTC.

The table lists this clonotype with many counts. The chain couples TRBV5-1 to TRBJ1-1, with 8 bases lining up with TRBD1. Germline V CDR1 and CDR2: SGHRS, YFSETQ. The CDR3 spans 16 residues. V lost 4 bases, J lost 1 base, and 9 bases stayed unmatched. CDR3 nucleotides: TGCGCCAGCAGCCCCCGGACAGGGCTGGCGAACACTGAAGCTTTCTTT. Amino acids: CASSPRTGLANTEAFF.

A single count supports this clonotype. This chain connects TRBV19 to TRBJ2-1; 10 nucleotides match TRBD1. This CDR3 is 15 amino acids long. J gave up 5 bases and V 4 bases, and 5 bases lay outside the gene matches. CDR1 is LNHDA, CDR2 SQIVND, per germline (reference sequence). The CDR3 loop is CASSTRQGANNEQFF. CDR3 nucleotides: TGTGCCAGTAGTACGCGACAGGGGGCGAACAATGAGCAGTTCTTC. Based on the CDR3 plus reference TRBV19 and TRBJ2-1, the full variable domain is DGGITQSPKYLFRKEGQNVTLSCEQNLNHDAMYWYRQDPGQGLRLIYYSQIVNDFQKGDIAEGYSVSREKKESFPLTVTSAQKNPTAFYLCASSTRQGANNEQFFGPGTRLTVL.

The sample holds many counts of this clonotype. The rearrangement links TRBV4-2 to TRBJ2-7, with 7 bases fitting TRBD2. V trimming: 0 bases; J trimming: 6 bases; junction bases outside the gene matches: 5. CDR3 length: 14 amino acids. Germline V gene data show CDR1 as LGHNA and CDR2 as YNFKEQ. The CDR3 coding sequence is TGTGCCAGCAGCCAAGACCATACTAGCGCCGAGCAGTACTTC. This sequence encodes CASSQDHTSAEQYF.

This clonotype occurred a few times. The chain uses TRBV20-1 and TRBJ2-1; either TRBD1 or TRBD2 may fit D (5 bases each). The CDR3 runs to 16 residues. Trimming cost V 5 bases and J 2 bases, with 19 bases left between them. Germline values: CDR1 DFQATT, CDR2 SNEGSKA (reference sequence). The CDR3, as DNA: TGCAGTGCTGCTAAGGGACCGGGACGGACCTACAATGAGCAGTTCTTC. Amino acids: CSAAKGPGRTYNEQFF.